A single sample is the source of the 19 T cell receptor beta chains below, sequenced in a study of tumor and adjacent non-tumor tissue in lung cancer. This sample's RNA came from whole unsorted tissue. Distant lung tissue was collected more than 3 cm away from the tumor edge. TCRbeta libraries were built with three rounds of nested PCR, modified from ARM-PCR. MiXCR was run by TCRdb on the multiplex PCR reads, yielding one entry per CDR3 protein. Of nearly 50,000 distinct CDR3 sequences in the sample, 60% to 65% were seen once. Sequenced: distant non-tumor lung tissue. These receptors all stem from a woman between 65 and 79 years old with non-small cell lung cancer.

In the case of this clonotype: The CDR3 carries no conserved terminal phenylalanine or tryptophan, so it likely arises from a read error. V is TRBV10-3 and J is TRBJ1-6; no reliable D call. Germline-derived CDR1 and CDR2 are ENHRY and SYGVKD. The CDR3 sequence is 14 residues long. The CDR3 loop reads CAISESSYNSPLHL. In DNA form, the CDR3 reads TGTGCCATAAGTGAAAGCTCCTATAATTCACCCCTCCACCTT.

The rearrangement joins TRBV20-1 to TRBJ2-1, with D perhaps TRBD1 (5 bases). Looked up from germline, CDR1 is DFQATT and CDR2 is SNEGSKA (reference sequence). The CDR3 has 15 amino acids. V was clipped by 5 bases and J by 0 bases, with 14 bases between them. For the CDR3, the DNA is TGCAGTGCTGAGTCCCCCCAGGGCTCCTACAATGAGCAGTTCTTC. It specifies CSAESPQGSYNEQFF.

On this clonotype: A much bigger clone sits one base away, suggesting this may be a read error. The chain joins TRBV10-3 to TRBJ2-7, with D hard to call. CDR1 ENHRY and CDR2 SYGVKD come from the germline V gene. The CDR3 consists of 14 residues. DNA of the CDR3: TGTGCCATCAGTGAGGCTAGGGATGCCTACGATCAGTACTTC. Its protein is CAISEARDAYDQYF.

This clonotype was detected only once. The junction departs from germline at one end; a sequencing error may be responsible. The chain carries TRBV11-1 and TRBJ2-3; 8 bases match TRBD1. From germline, CDR1 is SGHAT and CDR2 FQDESV (reference sequence). CDR3 length: 14 residues. The CDR3 protein is CTSSLDREVDAQYF. The CDR3 DNA is TGTACCAGCAGCTTGGACAGGGAGGTAGATGCGCAGTATTTT.

This clonotype was found many times. This chain uses TRBV7-9 with TRBJ2-7; the match to TRBD2 covers 10 bases. Looked up from germline, CDR1 is SEHNR and CDR2 is FQNEAQ (reference sequence). The CDR3 extends over 16 amino acids. V shed 5 bases, J shed 3 bases, and the junction held 10 bases outside the gene matches. The CDR3, as DNA: TGTGCCAGCAGCCCCCGCACTAGCGGGGACTTCTACGAGCAGTACTTC. It yields the protein CASSPRTSGDFYEQYF. The full variable domain, in which reference TRBV7-9 and TRBJ2-7 provide the parts outside the CDR3, is DTGVSQNPRHKITKRGQNVTFRCDPISEHNRLYWYRQTLGQGPEFLTYFQNEAQLEKSRLLSDRFSAERPKGSFSTLEIQRTEQGDSAMYLCASSPRTSGDFYEQYFGPGTRLTVT.

Only a few counts were recorded for this clonotype. A read error is possible here, since a much larger clone lies one base away. The gene calls are TRBV20-1 and TRBJ1-1; D unresolved. The CDR3 sequence is 12 residues long. With 5 bases removed from V and 1 base from J, the gap between germline ends came to 8 bases. CDR1 is DFQATT, CDR2 SNEGSKA, per germline (reference sequence). For the CDR3, the DNA is TGCAGTGCTGGATTCACGAACACTGAAGCTTTCTTT. Translating gives CSAGFTNTEAFF.

Concerning this clonotype: The junction shows a germline mismatch at one end, possibly a read error. The rearrangement uses TRBV30 and TRBJ2-1; D may correspond to TRBD1 or TRBD2 (5 bases each). The CDR3 contains 14 residues. CDR1 GTSNPN and CDR2 SVGIG come from the germline V gene (reference sequence). As DNA, the CDR3 is TGTGCCTGGAGTGCGGGGCCTCTCTACAATGTGCAGTTCTTC. This codes for CAWSAGPLYNVQFF.

A note on this clonotype: At one end the junction does not follow the germline gene, possibly because of a read error. V is TRBV10-1 and J is TRBJ2-1; TRBD2 is a possible D gene (6 bases). Germline CDR1 reads WNHNN; CDR2 reads SYGVQD (reference sequence). There are 12 residues in the CDR3. The CDR3 region is CPSSDLANEQFF. The DNA for the CDR3 is TGCCCTAGCAGTGACCTAGCGAATGAGCAGTTTTTC.

This clonotype was recorded a few times. A much larger clone differs by one base, so this may be a read error. The V call is TRBV13, the J call TRBJ2-1, with D perhaps matching TRBD2 (5 bases). CDR3 length equals 14 residues. CDR1 is PRHDT and CDR2 is FYEKMQ in the germline V gene (reference sequence). Trimming shortened V by 6 bases and J by 8 bases, and 17 bases separated the two germline ends. As DNA, the CDR3 is TGTGCCAGCAGTCTTCCGGGCGGGTGGGATGAGCAGTTCTTC. Protein sequence: CASSLPGGWDEQFF.

On this clonotype: At one end, the junction sequence differs from germline, possibly due to a read error. The V call is TRBV4-1, the J call TRBJ1-1, with D perhaps TRBD1 (6 bases). The CDR3 is 14 amino acids. Germline CDR1 and CDR2: MGHRA and YSYEKL. The CDR3: CANSTRTEDTEAFF. DNA for the CDR3: TGCGCCAACAGCACCCGGACAGAAGACACTGAAGCTTTCTTT.

This chain links TRBV6-6 with TRBJ1-4, with D possibly being TRBD1 (6 bases). Germline CDR1 MNHNY, CDR2 SVGAGI (reference sequence). The V gene lost 5 bases and the J gene lost 8 bases, with 15 bases spanning the gap. The CDR3 covers 14 residues. The DNA of the CDR3 is TGTGCCAGCAGTACCGGGACATGGTTCGAAAAACTGTTTTTT. Protein product: CASSTGTWFEKLFF.

Comments on this clonotype: A much larger clonotype is one base distant, so this may be a read error. The chain carries TRBV11-2 and TRBJ1-2, with unresolved D. The length of the CDR3 is 15 residues. Germline CDR1 is SGHAT and CDR2 is FQNNGV. The CDR3 here is CPSSLGPETNYGYTF. The CDR3 DNA sequence: TGTCCCAGCAGCTTAGGGCCGGAAACCAACTATGGCTACACCTTC.

Remarks on this clonotype: An end of the junction differs from the germline gene, which may be a read error. This chain connects TRBV6-5 to TRBJ2-3; D is uncertain. There are 13 residues in the CDR3. Germline loops: CDR1 MNHEY, CDR2 SVGAGI. CDR3 amino acids: CVSSLNDGDRQYF. For the CDR3, the DNA is TGTGTCAGCAGCCTGAATGATGGGGATAGGCAGTATTTT.

This clonotype was seen more than once but under ten times. The germline gene is not matched at one end of the junction; a read error may be the cause. The J gene is TRBJ1-1, the V gene TRBV6-5; tentatively, D is TRBD1 (5 bases). Germline V gene lookup returns CDR1 MNHEY and CDR2 SVGAGI. The length of the CDR3 is 14 residues. The CDR3 sequence is CASTINLDNTEALF. CDR3 bases: TGTGCCAGTACTATAAATCTGGACAATACTGAAGCTCTCTTT.

This clonotype was seen ten or more times. V is TRBV28 and J is TRBJ2-7, with TRBD2 matching 14 bases. The CDR3 contains 17 residues. Germline V CDR1 and CDR2: MDHEN, SYDVKM. V lost 5 bases to trimming and J lost 0 bases; unmatched junction nucleotides: 6. The chain's CDR3 is CASSQPGLAGASYEQYF. The DNA of the CDR3 is TGTGCCAGCAGTCAACCGGGACTAGCGGGAGCCTCCTACGAGCAGTACTTC.

The table lists this clonotype with many counts. The chain combines TRBV12-3 or TRBV12-4 with TRBJ2-1; D gene unclear. This CDR3 is 10 amino acids long. V gave up 8 bases and J gave up 4 bases, with 3 bases separating them. The CDR3 loop is CASGYNEQFF. The CDR3, as DNA: TGTGCCAGCGGTTACAATGAGCAGTTCTTC.

This clonotype appeared many times. This chain links TRBV20-1 with TRBJ2-7; 13 bases line up with TRBD2. This CDR3 has 14 residues. CDR1 is DFQATT and CDR2 is SNEGSKA in the germline V gene (reference sequence). Unmatched junction bases numbered 4, after V lost 5 bases and J lost 3 bases. CDR3 nucleotide sequence: TGCAGTGCTCCTCGGACTAGCGGGAGCTACGAGCAGTACTTC. It codes for CSAPRTSGSYEQYF.

This clonotype was picked up many times. V and J are TRBV28 and TRBJ2-7, with 8 bases fitting TRBD1. V shed 10 bases, J shed 3 bases, and the junction held 11 bases outside the gene matches. This CDR3 has 14 amino acids. The germline gives CDR1 MDHEN, CDR2 SYDVKM. This CDR3 reads CATRKYRGSYEQYF. The CDR3, as DNA: TGTGCCACCAGAAAGTACAGGGGGAGCTACGAGCAGTACTTC. The full variable domain, in which reference TRBV28 and TRBJ2-7 provide the parts outside the CDR3, is DVKVTQSSRYLVKRTGEKVFLECVQDMDHENMFWYRQDPGLGLRLIYFSYDVKMKEKGDIPEGYSVSREKKERFSLILESASTNQTSMYLCATRKYRGSYEQYFGPGTRLTVT.

A remark on this clonotype: Compared with germline, one end of the junction differs, possibly owing to a read error. The chain couples TRBV29-1 to TRBJ2-7, with TRBD2 matching over 14 bases. CDR1 SQVTM and CDR2 ANQGSEA come from the germline V gene. The CDR3 loop spans 16 amino acids. The CDR3 bases are TGCAACGTTGATCGTCAGGGGACTAGCGGGAGCTACGAGCAGTGCTTC. Encoded protein: CNVDRQGTSGSYEQCF.